The 21 T cell receptor beta chains reported below all come from one sample, sequenced in a study of identifying expanded T cells in peripheral blood (dated by TCRdb to between 2018 and 2021). The library was built by means of the immunoSEQ multiplex PCR assay. TCRdb holds this immuneACCESS table with in-frame rearrangements only. Some clones are missing; in checked studies, unresolved V genes explain under half, and the rest has no known cause. The sample table shows about 90,000 clones, and more than 75% are seen once. The ten top clones hold roughly 4.4% of the sample. The sample consisted of blood. These receptors all stem from a person between 18 and 75 years old in good health.

This chain joins TRBV5-1 and TRBJ1-3; D is unresolved. The CDR3 is made up of 17 amino acids. Trimming removed 1 base at V and 0 bases at J, with 14 bases between. Germline V CDR1 and CDR2: SGHRS, YFSETQ. In DNA form, the CDR3 reads TGCGCCAGCAGCTTGAATGGGAAACCTGGCTCTGGAAACACCATATATTTT. Translated: CASSLNGKPGSGNTIYF. Using reference TRBV5-1 and TRBJ1-3 for the parts outside the CDR3, the full variable domain is KAGVTQTPRYLIKTRGQQVTLSCSPISGHRSVSWYQQTPGQGLQFLFEYFSETQRNKGNFPGRFSGRQFSNSRSEMNVSTLELGDSALYLCASSLNGKPGSGNTIYFGEGSWLTVV.

The chain links TRBV28 to TRBJ1-2; maybe TRBD1 (5 bases). The CDR3 covers 19 residues. CDR1 is MDHEN and CDR2 is SYDVKM in the germline V gene. The germline V and J ends were trimmed by 5 bases and 0 bases, with 25 bases remaining between them. DNA of the CDR3: TGTGCCAGCAGTCCGAGGGGTTGGCAGTTCAGCCACTCTAACTATGGCTACACCTTC. Amino acid sequence: CASSPRGWQFSHSNYGYTF.

V is TRBV6-5 and J is TRBJ2-2; 8 nucleotides align to TRBD1. The CDR3 consists of 15 residues. V gave up 10 bases and J gave up 1 base; unmatched junction bases: 8. Germline CDR1 reads MNHEY; CDR2 reads SVGAGI. CDR3 residues: CAIRRGTGNTGELFF. The CDR3 DNA sequence: TGTGCCATCCGGAGGGGGACAGGGAACACCGGGGAGCTGTTTTTT.

This chain joins TRBV5-5 and TRBJ1-6, with 7 bases fitting TRBD1. The CDR3 covers 14 residues. Germline V gene lookup returns CDR1 SGHKS and CDR2 YYEKEE (reference sequence). With 2 bases clipped from V and 9 bases from J, the junction kept 5 bases outside the gene matches. CDR3 in amino acids: CASSFGDSTSPLHF. The CDR3 nucleotides are TGTGCCAGCAGCTTCGGGGACAGTACTTCACCCCTCCACTTT. Filled out from reference TRBV5-5 and TRBJ1-6, the complete variable domain reads DAGVTQSPTHLIKTRGQQVTLRCSPISGHKSVSWYQQVLGQGPQFIFQYYEKEERGRGNFPDRFSARQFPNYSSELNVNALLLGDSALYLCASSFGDSTSPLHFGNGTRLTVT.

The chain links TRBV6-5 to TRBJ1-2, with TRBD1 matching 9 bases. The CDR3 consists of 15 residues. Germline loops: CDR1 MNHEY, CDR2 SVGAGI. The ends lost 2 bases at V and 5 bases at J; junction bases unmatched: 6. The CDR3 here is CASSYTEQGAYGYTF. The CDR3 bases are TGTGCCAGCAGTTACACAGAACAGGGGGCGTATGGCTACACCTTC.

This chain links TRBV18 with TRBJ1-2; 7 bases line up with TRBD1. This CDR3 is 14 amino acids long. Trimming removed 3 bases from V and 3 bases from J; junction bases left unmatched: 4. Germline CDR1 reads KGHSH; CDR2 reads LQKENI. The CDR3 DNA reads TGTGCCAGCTCACCCTATCAGGGGGACTATGGCTACACCTTC. Protein: CASSPYQGDYGYTF.

The rearrangement links TRBV13 to TRBJ1-1, with 8 bases identical to TRBD1. With V trimmed by 1 base and J by 1 base, 8 bases remained unmatched. Germline lookup yields CDR1 PRHDT and CDR2 FYEKMQ (reference sequence). This CDR3 region has 17 residues. CDR3 loop: CASSLVSRTGRNTEAFF. The CDR3 coding sequence is TGTGCCAGCAGCTTAGTATCCCGGACAGGGCGGAACACTGAAGCTTTCTTT.

V and J are TRBV10-3 and TRBJ1-5; no clear D. V was trimmed by 2 bases and J by 2 bases, leaving 4 bases between them. The germline V gene encodes CDR1 ENHRY and CDR2 SYGVKD. The CDR3 contains 13 residues. The CDR3 sequence: CAISENGNQPQHF. The CDR3 DNA reads TGTGCCATCAGTGAGAACGGCAATCAGCCCCAGCATTTT.

The chain couples TRBV27 to TRBJ2-1, with no clear D. The CDR3 totals 14 residues. The V end was cut by 2 bases, the J end by 7 bases, with 12 bases between. Germline V gives CDR1 MNHEY, CDR2 SMNVEV (reference sequence). The CDR3 DNA sequence: TGTGCCAGCAGTTTAGTCCTAGGCCCTAATGAGCAGTTCTTC. The encoded protein is CASSLVLGPNEQFF.

J is TRBJ1-5 and V is TRBV19, with D perhaps matching TRBD1 (5 bases). Trimming stripped 8 bases from V and 3 bases from J, with 11 bases between. The CDR3 has 13 amino acids. The germline gives CDR1 LNHDA, CDR2 SQIVND (reference sequence). The chain's CDR3 is CASGDSPNQPQHF. CDR3 coding DNA: TGTGCCAGTGGAGACAGCCCCAATCAGCCCCAGCATTTT.

The rearrangement joins TRBV4-1 to TRBJ1-1, with TRBD1 as a possible D gene (6 bases). Per the germline V gene, CDR1 is MGHRA and CDR2 is YSYEKL. The length of the CDR3 is 14 residues. With 0 bases removed from V and 1 base from J, the gap between germline ends came to 6 bases. CDR3 loop: CASSQDRGNTEAFF. CDR3 coding DNA: TGCGCCAGCAGCCAAGACAGGGGGAACACTGAAGCTTTCTTT.

This sequence joins TRBV19 and TRBJ1-1, with D possibly matching TRBD1 (5 bases). The CDR3 is 16 amino acids. Germline assignment: CDR1 LNHDA and CDR2 SQIVND (reference sequence). Trimming removed 3 bases at V and 0 bases at J, with 14 bases between. In DNA, the CDR3 is TGTGCCAGTAGTATCTTTCGCGGGGGAGTGAACACTGAAGCTTTCTTT. This encodes CASSIFRGGVNTEAFF.

The J gene is TRBJ2-5, the V gene TRBV9; 10 bases agree with TRBD2. V was pared by 0 bases and J by 4 bases, with 3 bases of the junction left unmatched. CDR3 length equals 15 residues. Per the germline V gene, CDR1 is SGDLS and CDR2 is YYNGEE. For the CDR3, the DNA is TGTGCCAGCAGCGTAGCTGCTAGCGGGGGAGAGACCCAGTACTTC. Translation gives CASSVAASGGETQYF.

This rearrangement joins TRBV28 to TRBJ1-1; D is uncertain. Germline-derived CDR1 and CDR2 are MDHEN and SYDVKM. This CDR3 region has 14 residues. Trimming pared 2 bases from V and 0 bases from J, leaving 7 bases between. CDR3 sequence (DNA): TGTGCCAGCAGTTTAACGGGAATGAACACTGAAGCTTTCTTT. This codes for CASSLTGMNTEAFF.

This clone has only one observation. V is TRBV27 and J is TRBJ2-7; 7 bases are a match to TRBD1. The V segment lost 5 bases and the J segment 4 bases; nucleotides outside the gene matches: 11. The CDR3 contains 15 residues. Germline lookup yields CDR1 MNHEY and CDR2 SMNVEV (reference sequence). CDR3 nucleotide sequence: TGTGCCAGCAGTGATTCCGGGACAGCACAGTACGAGCAGTACTTC. Its translation is CASSDSGTAQYEQYF.

This clone was observed a few times. This rearrangement joins TRBV25-1 to TRBJ1-1; D unresolved. CDR3 length equals 11 residues. Trimming pared 8 bases from V and 8 bases from J, leaving 12 bases between. Germline V gene data show CDR1 as MGHDK and CDR2 as SYGVNS. The CDR3 DNA reads as TGTGCCAGCCTCCTAGGAGAAGAAGCTTTCTTT. This gives the protein CASLLGEEAFF.

The chain joins TRBV5-1 to TRBJ1-1; D remains ambiguous. The germline gives CDR1 SGHRS, CDR2 YFSETQ. This CDR3 comprises 12 residues. V was cut by 0 bases and J by 7 bases, with 7 bases left in between. The CDR3 bases are TGCGCCAGCAGCTTGGAGGGAGTTGAAGCTTTCTTT. Translating gives CASSLEGVEAFF.

DNA of the CDR3: TGTGCCAGTCGTAAGGGGGACACTGAAGCTTTCTTT. Translation gives CASRKGDTEAFF. The V and J genes are TRBV25-1 and TRBJ1-1; possible D gene TRBD1, 6 bases. This CDR3 region has 12 residues. V was shortened by 9 bases and J by 3 bases, with 11 bases between the two germline ends. Germline V gene sequence: CDR1 MGHDK, CDR2 SYGVNS.

This chain connects TRBV30 to TRBJ2-1; no definite D call. Looked up from germline, CDR1 is GTSNPN and CDR2 is SVGIG (reference sequence). This CDR3 contains 12 residues. V was shortened by 1 base and J by 12 bases, with 13 bases between the two germline ends. CDR3 in amino acids: CAWSGPIPTQFF. CDR3 DNA: TGTGCCTGGAGTGGACCGATTCCCACGCAGTTCTTC.

The chain uses TRBV29-1 and TRBJ2-1, with D tentatively TRBD2 (6 bases). V was pared by 3 bases and J by 3 bases, with 15 bases between. The germline CDR1 and CDR2 sequences are SQVTM and ANQGSEA. The CDR3 runs 15 residues. CDR3 sequence reads: CSVDTGRGLYNEQFF. The CDR3 DNA reads TGCAGCGTTGATACGGGACGGGGACTCTACAATGAGCAGTTCTTC.

The chain couples TRBV28 to TRBJ2-5, with 7 bases matching TRBD1. V lost 4 bases to trimming and J lost 4 bases; unmatched junction nucleotides: 9. This CDR3 region has 15 residues. Per germline, CDR1 MDHEN and CDR2 SYDVKM. CDR3 in amino acids: CASSSEGAARETQYF. CDR3 nucleotide sequence: TGTGCCAGCAGTTCTGAGGGGGCCGCCCGAGAGACCCAGTACTTC. The full variable domain, completed using reference TRBV28 and TRBJ2-5, is DVKVTQSSRYLVKRTGEKVFLECVQDMDHENMFWYRQDPGLGLRLIYFSYDVKMKEKGDIPEGYSVSREKKERFSLILESASTNQTSMYLCASSSEGAARETQYFGPGTRLLVL.